The clone carrying this TCR beta chain has a count of ten or more. The sample is drawn from a study of CD8 T cells in ankylosing spondylitis. The V and J ends lost 5 bases and 6 bases, in that order; junction bases with no gene match: 10. In germline, CDR1 is MDHEN, CDR2 SYDVKM. This CDR3 is 15 amino acids long. From the 5' RACE reads, TCRdb called clonotypes with MiXCR, one entry per CDR3 protein. The sample shows about 52,000 distinct CDR3 sequences, about 7.8% of them seen only once. The rearrangement links TRBV28 to TRBJ1-1, with 9 bases fitting TRBD1. This TCR derives from a female donor with ankylosing spondylitis or in good health (not recorded which). Sample: blood, either unsorted or a sorted T cell fraction (not recorded which). In DNA form, the CDR3 reads TGTGCCAGCAGTCTCCTCCCGGGACAGGGACCTGAAGCTTTCTTT. Encoded protein: CASSLLPGQGPEAFF.